This T cell receptor beta chain was sequenced in a study of long-term antiretroviral therapy in people with HIV. About this clone: What it binds is unknown.

Germline CDR1 is MNHEY and CDR2 is SMNVEV (reference sequence). The CDR3 totals 13 residues. V trimming: 6 bases; J trimming: 4 bases; junction bases outside the gene matches: 4. The libraries were made with immunoSEQ v3.0 at survey level. This table comes from immunoSEQ multiplex PCR, and its TCRdb copy is limited to in-frame clones, with some not included. The data hold roughly 20,000 clones, with 79% observed a single time. Study-level results: HIV repertoires showed narrower CDR3 length ranges than controls. Adherence to ART, viral resistance and therapy changes lacked any data. Pre-ART expanded clones dominated the repertoire at every time point.

The rearrangement uses TRBV27 and TRBJ2-3, with 7 bases lining up with TRBD2. This receptor was identified in a woman between 35 and 50 years old with HIV. The source was unsorted PBMCs, collected 4.1 years after starting antiretroviral therapy. CDR3 in DNA: TGTGCCAGCAGGTGGGGGGGGGCAGATACGCAGTATTTT. Translated, it gives CASRWGGADTQYF.